This TCR beta chain emerged from a study of neurological immune-mediated disorders. The V end was cut by 3 bases, the J end by 1 base, with 9 bases between. The CDR3 is made up of 14 amino acids. Germline V lookup: CDR1 ENHRY, CDR2 SYGVKD. The sample holds many counts of this clonotype. The cDNA was synthesized by 5'RACE incorporating 10-nucleotide random UMIs. TCRdb re-derived calls from the 5' RACE reads in MiXCR, one entry per CDR3 protein. Of tens of thousands of distinct CDR3 sequences listed, about 9.4% are singletons. Sequencing used PBMCs. This sequence originates from a man aged 50 to 60 in good health. The chain employs TRBV10-3 and TRBJ1-1; D remains unclear. As DNA, the CDR3 is TGTGCCATCAGTGATGGGGTTTCGAACACTGAAGCTTTCTTT. This encodes CAISDGVSNTEAFF.